This entry describes one T cell receptor beta chain. This specimen belongs to a study of blood T cell repertoires in COVID-19. This CDR3 contains 17 residues. Trimming cost V 5 bases and J 9 bases; bases outside gene matches: 11. The germline gives CDR1 SGHVS, CDR2 FNYEAQ. Clones were read by immunoSEQ multiplex PCR, and TCRdb kept only the in-frame ones, dropping some. Seen here are some 190,000 clones, 82% observed once, and the top ten hold 7.8%. V and J are TRBV7-6 and TRBJ2-1; TRBD2 aligns across 15 bases. This sequence originates from a woman in her sixties with COVID-19, enrolled during active disease. Material: peripheral blood. CDR3 sequence (DNA): TGTGCCAGCAGCCAAGGACTCGGACTAGCGGGAGGGCCTGAGCAGTTCTTC. Amino acid sequence: CASSQGLGLAGGPEQFF. Full variable domain (remainder filled in from reference TRBV7-6 and TRBJ2-1): GAGVSQSPRYKVTKRGQDVALRCDPISGHVSLYWYRQALGQGPEFLTYFNYEAQQDKSGLPNDRFSAERPEGSISTLTIQRTEQRDSAMYRCASSQGLGLAGGPEQFFGPGTRLTVL.